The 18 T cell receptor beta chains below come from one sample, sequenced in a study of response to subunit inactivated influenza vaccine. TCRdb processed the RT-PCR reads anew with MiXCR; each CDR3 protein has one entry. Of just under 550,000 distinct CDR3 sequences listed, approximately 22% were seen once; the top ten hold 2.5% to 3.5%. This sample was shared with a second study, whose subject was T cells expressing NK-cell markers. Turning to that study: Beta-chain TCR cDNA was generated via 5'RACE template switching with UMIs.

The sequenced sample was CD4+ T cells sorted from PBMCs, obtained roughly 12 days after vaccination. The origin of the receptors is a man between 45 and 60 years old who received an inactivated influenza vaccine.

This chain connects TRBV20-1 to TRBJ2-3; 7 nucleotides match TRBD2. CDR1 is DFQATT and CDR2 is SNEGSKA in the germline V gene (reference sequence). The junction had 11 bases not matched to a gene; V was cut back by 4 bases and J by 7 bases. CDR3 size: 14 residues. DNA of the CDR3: TGCAGTGCTAAGGTAGCGGGTGCGAGGAATACGCAGTATTTT. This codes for CSAKVAGARNTQYF.

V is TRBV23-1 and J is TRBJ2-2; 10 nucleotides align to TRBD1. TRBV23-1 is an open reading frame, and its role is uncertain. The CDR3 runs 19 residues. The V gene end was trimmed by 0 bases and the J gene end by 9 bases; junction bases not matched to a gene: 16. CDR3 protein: CASSQSYVPGQGIVWELFF. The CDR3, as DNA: TGCGCCAGCAGTCAATCTTATGTTCCGGGACAGGGGATAGTCTGGGAGCTGTTTTTT.

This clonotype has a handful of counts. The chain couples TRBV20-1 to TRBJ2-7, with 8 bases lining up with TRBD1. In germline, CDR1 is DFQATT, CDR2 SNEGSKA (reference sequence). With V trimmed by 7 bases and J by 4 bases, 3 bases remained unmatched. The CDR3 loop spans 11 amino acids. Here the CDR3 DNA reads TGCAGTGGCGGGACAGGTTACGAGCAGTACTTC. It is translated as CSGGTGYEQYF.

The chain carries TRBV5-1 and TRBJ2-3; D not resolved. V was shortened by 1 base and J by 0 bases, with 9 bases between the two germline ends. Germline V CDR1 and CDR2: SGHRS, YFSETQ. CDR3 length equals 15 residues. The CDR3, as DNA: TGCGCCAGCAGCTTGCTCCAGGATAGCACAGATACGCAGTATTTT. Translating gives CASSLLQDSTDTQYF.

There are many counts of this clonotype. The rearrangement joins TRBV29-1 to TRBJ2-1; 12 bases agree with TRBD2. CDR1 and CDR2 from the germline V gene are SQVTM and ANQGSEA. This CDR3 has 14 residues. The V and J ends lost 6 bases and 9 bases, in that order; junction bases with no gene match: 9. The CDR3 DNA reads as TGCAGCGTCCTACTAGCGGGGGGTATGGGTGAGCAGTTCTTC. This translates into CSVLLAGGMGEQFF.

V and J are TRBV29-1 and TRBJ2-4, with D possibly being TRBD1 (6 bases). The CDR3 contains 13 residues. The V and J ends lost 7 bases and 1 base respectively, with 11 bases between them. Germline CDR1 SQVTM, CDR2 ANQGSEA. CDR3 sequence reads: CSAFDRAKNIQYF. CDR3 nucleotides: TGCAGCGCCTTTGACAGGGCCAAAAACATTCAGTACTTC.

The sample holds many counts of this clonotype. CDR3: CASSITNTGELFF. The CDR3 region has the DNA TGTGCCAGTAGTATAACGAACACCGGGGAGCTGTTTTTT. This sequence joins TRBV19 and TRBJ2-2; D is unclear. Looked up from germline, CDR1 is LNHDA and CDR2 is SQIVND (reference sequence). CDR3 length: 13 residues. V dropped 2 bases and J dropped 0 bases, with 1 base sitting between them.

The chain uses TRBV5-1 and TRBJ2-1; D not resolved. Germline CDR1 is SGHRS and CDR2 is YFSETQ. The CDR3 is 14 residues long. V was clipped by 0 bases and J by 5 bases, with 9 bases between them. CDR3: CASSLVVDHNEQFF. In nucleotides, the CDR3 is TGCGCCAGCAGCTTGGTTGTTGACCACAATGAGCAGTTCTTC.

Here the CDR3 DNA reads TGTGCCAGCAGCTTCGTTCCTGGTCCTACCACCGGGGAGCTGTTTTTT. Its protein is CASSFVPGPTTGELFF. The chain carries TRBV7-6 and TRBJ2-2; D not resolved. Germline V gene data show CDR1 as SGHVS and CDR2 as FNYEAQ. Trimming shortened V by 3 bases and J by 4 bases, and 15 bases separated the two germline ends. This CDR3 has 16 amino acids. Drawing the rest from reference TRBV7-6 and TRBJ2-2, the complete variable domain is GAGVSQSPRYKVTKRGQDVALRCDPISGHVSLYWYRQALGQGPEFLTYFNYEAQQDKSGLPNDRFSAERPEGSISTLTIQRTEQRDSAMYRCASSFVPGPTTGELFFGEGSRLTVL.

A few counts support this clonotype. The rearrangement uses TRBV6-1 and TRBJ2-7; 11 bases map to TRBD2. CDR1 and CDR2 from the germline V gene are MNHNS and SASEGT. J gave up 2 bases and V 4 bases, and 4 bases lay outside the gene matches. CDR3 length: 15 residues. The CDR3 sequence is CASSGLAGFTYEQYF. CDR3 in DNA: TGTGCCAGCAGTGGACTAGCGGGATTTACCTACGAGCAGTACTTC.

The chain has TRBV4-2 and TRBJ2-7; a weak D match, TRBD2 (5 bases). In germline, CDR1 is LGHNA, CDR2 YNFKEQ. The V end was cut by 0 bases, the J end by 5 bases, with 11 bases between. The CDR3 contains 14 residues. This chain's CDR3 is CASSQDRSGNEQYF. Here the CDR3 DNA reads TGTGCCAGCAGCCAAGATAGGAGCGGAAACGAGCAGTACTTC.

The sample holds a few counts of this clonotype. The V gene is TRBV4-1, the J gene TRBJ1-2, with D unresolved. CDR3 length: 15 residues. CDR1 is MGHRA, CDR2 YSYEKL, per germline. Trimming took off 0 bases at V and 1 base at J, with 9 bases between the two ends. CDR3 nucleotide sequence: TGCGCCAGCAGCCAAGATGTAGAGGGTAACTATGGCTACACCTTC. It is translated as CASSQDVEGNYGYTF.

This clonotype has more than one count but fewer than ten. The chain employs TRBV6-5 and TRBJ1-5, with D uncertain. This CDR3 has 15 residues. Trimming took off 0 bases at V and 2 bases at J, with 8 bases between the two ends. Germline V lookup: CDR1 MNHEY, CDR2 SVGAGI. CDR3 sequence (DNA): TGTGCCAGCAGTTACTCCCATGGGGGCAATCAGCCCCAGCATTTT. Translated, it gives CASSYSHGGNQPQHF.

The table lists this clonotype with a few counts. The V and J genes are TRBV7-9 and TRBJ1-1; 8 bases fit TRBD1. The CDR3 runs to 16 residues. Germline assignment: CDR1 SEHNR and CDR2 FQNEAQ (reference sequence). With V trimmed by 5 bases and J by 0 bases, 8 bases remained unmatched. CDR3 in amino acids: CASSARDRTMNTEAFF. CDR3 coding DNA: TGTGCCAGCAGCGCCCGGGACAGGACGATGAACACTGAAGCTTTCTTT.

Written as DNA, the CDR3 is TGCAGCGTGACAGCACCTAGCGGAAGCTCCTACAATGAGCAGTTCTTC. Translated: CSVTAPSGSSYNEQFF. This chain connects TRBV29-1 to TRBJ2-1; 7 nucleotides match TRBD2. The CDR3 has 16 residues. From germline, CDR1 is SQVTM and CDR2 ANQGSEA. The V and J ends lost 6 bases and 0 bases, in that order; junction bases with no gene match: 11.

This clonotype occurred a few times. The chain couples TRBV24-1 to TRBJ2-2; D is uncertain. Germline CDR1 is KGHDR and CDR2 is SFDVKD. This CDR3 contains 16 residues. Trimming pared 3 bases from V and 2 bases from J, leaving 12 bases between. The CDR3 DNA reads TGTGCCACCAGTGATCCCCGACTTACAAACACCGGGGAGCTGTTTTTT. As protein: CATSDPRLTNTGELFF.

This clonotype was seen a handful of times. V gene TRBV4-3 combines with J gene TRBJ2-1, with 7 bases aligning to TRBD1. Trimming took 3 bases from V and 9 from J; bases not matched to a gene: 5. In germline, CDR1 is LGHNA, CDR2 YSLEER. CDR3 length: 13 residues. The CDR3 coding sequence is TGCGCCAGCAGCCAGTCCCCAGGGGGTGAGCAGTTCTTC. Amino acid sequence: CASSQSPGGEQFF.

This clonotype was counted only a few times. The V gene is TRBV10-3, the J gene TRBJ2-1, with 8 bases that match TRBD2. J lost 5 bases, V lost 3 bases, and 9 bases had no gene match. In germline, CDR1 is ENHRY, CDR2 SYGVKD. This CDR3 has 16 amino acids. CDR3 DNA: TGTGCCATCAGTGACCTTGGGACTAGGAGTCACAATGAGCAGTTCTTC. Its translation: CAISDLGTRSHNEQFF.